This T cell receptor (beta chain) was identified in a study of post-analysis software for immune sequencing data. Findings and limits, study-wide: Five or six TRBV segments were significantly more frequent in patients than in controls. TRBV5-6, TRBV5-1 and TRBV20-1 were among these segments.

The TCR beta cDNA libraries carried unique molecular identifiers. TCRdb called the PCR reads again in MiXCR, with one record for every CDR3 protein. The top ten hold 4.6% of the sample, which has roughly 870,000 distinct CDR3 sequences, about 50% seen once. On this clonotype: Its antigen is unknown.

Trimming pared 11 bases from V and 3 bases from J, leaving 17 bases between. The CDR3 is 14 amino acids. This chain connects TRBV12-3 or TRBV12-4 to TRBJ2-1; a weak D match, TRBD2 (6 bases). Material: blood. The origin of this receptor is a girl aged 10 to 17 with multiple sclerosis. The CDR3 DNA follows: TGTGCCGGTAAACCGGGACTGGACTACAATGAGCAGTTCTTC. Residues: CAGKPGLDYNEQFF.